These T cell receptor beta chains were read from a single sample in a study of cytomegalovirus exposure and HLA in healthy donors. Some clones are missing from TCRdb's copy, which holds only in-frame ones; the method was immunoSEQ multiplex PCR. The sample contains fewer than 150,000 clones, around three quarters of which appear only once. Sequencing was done on a sample of PBMCs. The receptor set was obtained from a woman aged 40 to 55 in good health and CMV-seropositive. Both conserved end residues are trimmed from each CDR3.

V	J	CDR3
TRBV6-5	TRBJ1-2	ASSPFQGDYGYT
TRBV18	TRBJ2-4	ASSPPQTKNIQY
TRBV25-1	TRBJ1-6	ASSVGGSPLH
TRBV7-6	TRBJ2-5	ASSPWTGRETQY
TRBV9	TRBJ1-2	ASSVARSGHYGYT
TRBV7-2	TRBJ2-7	ASSFQGSGSYEQY
TRBV9	TRBJ2-7	ASSVDRAGAPGEQY
TRBV5-1	TRBJ2-1	ASSLEGAKGHNEQF
TRBV5-6	TRBJ2-1	ASSWTGLGSSYNEQF
TRBV7-2	TRBJ2-1	ASSTRTSGYNEQF
TRBV30	TRBJ2-7	AWTSGRASRYEQY
TRBV6-5	TRBJ1-2	ASSSRTGAGYT
TRBV7-9	TRBJ1-4	ASSSDRGNEKLF
TRBV7-7	TRBJ2-5	ASSRGGSETQY
TRBV4-2	TRBJ2-1	ASSQALGTSGTNEQF
TRBV2	TRBJ1-6	ASRTIANRRSNSPLH
TRBV2	TRBJ1-1	ASGREGGDTEAF
TRBV5-4	TRBJ2-3	ASSLDRGDTQY
TRBV10-3	TRBJ1-4	AISDTGGRTEKLF
TRBV2	TRBJ2-2	ASSELRQGYTGELF
TRBV19	TRBJ2-2	ASSKRLAGSTGELF
TRBV7-3	TRBJ2-1	ASSVLAGGHVEQF
TRBV10-3	TRBJ2-7	AISDGQGYEQY
TRBV6-1	TRBJ1-5	ASSETGSQPQH
TRBV5-1	TRBJ2-5	ASSPTGARESQY
TRBV7-9	TRBJ1-3	ASSQAGGGNTIY
TRBV4-1	TRBJ1-3	ASSQGTVSGNTIY
TRBV6-5	TRBJ2-7	ASSYDRQGGTYEQY
TRBV30	TRBJ1-2	AWSTGLQVGYT
TRBV2	TRBJ1-5	ASSVQGLSNQPQH
TRBV15	TRBJ2-3	ATSVGRGDTQY
TRBV5-1	TRBJ1-1	ASSFRHGTEAF
TRBV11-1	TRBJ1-4	ASSLAGSGKEKLF
TRBV3-1/TRBV3-2	TRBJ1-2	ASSLYRP
TRBV9	TRBJ2-1	ASSVRLAGGPRNEQF
TRBV27	TRBJ2-5	ASLDRWGETQY
TRBV23-1	TRBJ2-5	ASSPSRGRETQY
TRBV4-3	TRBJ1-2	ASSQDTVDYGYT
TRBV29-1	TRBJ2-5	SVARGKETQY
TRBV2	TRBJ1-1	ASRRRENTEAF
TRBV7-9	TRBJ1-2	ASSLAMSSSYGYT
TRBV5-1	TRBJ2-5	ASSLESSGQTQY
TRBV2	TRBJ2-7	ASCPGQGIYEQY
TRBV2	TRBJ2-6	ASRGQGSGANVLT
TRBV23-1	TRBJ2-7	ASSQRVVRRGPNEQY
TRBV5-6	TRBJ2-7	ASSLRGLYEQY
TRBV4-1	TRBJ2-1	ASSQFLGNEQF
TRBV2	TRBJ1-6	ASSDQGVGSPLH
TRBV10-3	TRBJ2-1	AISEFGTHSYNEQF
TRBV7-2	TRBJ2-2	ASSPGGTGELF
TRBV18	TRBJ1-2	ASSTDRSYYGYT
TRBV7-8	TRBJ1-2	ASSRTAEASYGYT